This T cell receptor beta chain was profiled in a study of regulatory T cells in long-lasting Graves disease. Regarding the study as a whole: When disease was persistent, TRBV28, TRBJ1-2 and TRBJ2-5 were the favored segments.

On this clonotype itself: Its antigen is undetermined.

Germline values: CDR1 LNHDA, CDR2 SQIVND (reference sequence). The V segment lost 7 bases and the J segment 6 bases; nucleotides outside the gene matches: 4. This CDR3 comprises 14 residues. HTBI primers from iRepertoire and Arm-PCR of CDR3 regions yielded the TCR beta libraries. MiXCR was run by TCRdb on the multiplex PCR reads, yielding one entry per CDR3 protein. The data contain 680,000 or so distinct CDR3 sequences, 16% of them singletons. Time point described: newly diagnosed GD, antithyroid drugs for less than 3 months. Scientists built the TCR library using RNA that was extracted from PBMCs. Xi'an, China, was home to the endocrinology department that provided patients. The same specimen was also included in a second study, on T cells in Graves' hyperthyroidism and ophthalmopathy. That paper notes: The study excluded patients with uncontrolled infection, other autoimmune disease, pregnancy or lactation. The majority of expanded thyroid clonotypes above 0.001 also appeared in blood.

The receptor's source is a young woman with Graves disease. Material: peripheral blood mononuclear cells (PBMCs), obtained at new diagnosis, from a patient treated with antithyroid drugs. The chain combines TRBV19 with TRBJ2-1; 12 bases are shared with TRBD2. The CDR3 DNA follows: TGTGCCAGTACCCGACTAGCGGGAGTCAATGAGCAGTTCTTC. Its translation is CASTRLAGVNEQFF.